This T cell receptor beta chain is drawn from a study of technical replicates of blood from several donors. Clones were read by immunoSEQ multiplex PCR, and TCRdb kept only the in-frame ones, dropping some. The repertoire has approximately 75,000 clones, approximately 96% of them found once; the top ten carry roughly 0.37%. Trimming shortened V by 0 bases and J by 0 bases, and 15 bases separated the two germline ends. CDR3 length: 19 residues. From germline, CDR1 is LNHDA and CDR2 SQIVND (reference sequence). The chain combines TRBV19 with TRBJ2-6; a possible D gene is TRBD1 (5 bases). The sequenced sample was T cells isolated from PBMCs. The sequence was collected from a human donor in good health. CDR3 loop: CASSIESRGFPSGANVLTF. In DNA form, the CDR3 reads TGTGCCAGTAGTATAGAGTCAAGGGGCTTCCCCTCTGGGGCCAACGTCCTGACTTTC. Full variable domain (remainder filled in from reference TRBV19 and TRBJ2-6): DGGITQSPKYLFRKEGQNVTLSCEQNLNHDAMYWYRQDPGQGLRLIYYSQIVNDFQKGDIAEGYSVSREKKESFPLTVTSAQKNPTAFYLCASSIESRGFPSGANVLTFGAGSRLTVL.